This TCR beta chain originates from a study of blood T cell repertoires in COVID-19. Study as a whole: From the United States, Italy and Spain came samples of acute and convalescent COVID-19. T cells, B-cell-depleted T cells, or PBMCs supplied cDNA or gDNA.

This CDR3 has 13 amino acids. The germline gives CDR1 LNHDA, CDR2 SQIVND (reference sequence). Trimming took 9 bases from V and 5 from J; bases not matched to a gene: 6. In the authors' methods: The assay estimated nucleated cells by amplifying reference gene primers. Clones were sequenced by immunoSEQ multiplex PCR, and TCRdb holds only the in-frame ones, with some missing. V and J calls and clone size come straight from that table; D and trimming were deduced from the DNA. The sample has just over 150,000 clones, around 83% seen once. The chain couples TRBV19 to TRBJ1-2; 10 positions agree with TRBD1. This clonotype was obtained from a woman aged 50 to 65 with acute or convalescent COVID-19. Sequencing was carried out using peripheral blood. The CDR3 bases are TGTGCCAGCATGGACAGGGGGATATATGGCTACACCTTC. Translation gives CASMDRGIYGYTF.